This record concerns one T cell receptor (beta chain) sequence. Its antigen is not identified. These data belong to a study of shared clonotypes between healthy human individuals. Study-wide results and limits: With few donors, the genetic and exposure-history diversity represented was limited.

Scientists sequenced DNA from unsorted PBMC on ten immunoSEQ deep assay plates. The table came from immunoSEQ multiplex PCR; TCRdb's copy has only in-frame clones and leaves some out. This sample has a few hundred thousand clones, with around 77% found just once. The receptor's source is a middle-aged woman in good health. Some clones in this sample may be carry-over from other donors' samples. Sequenced input: PBMCs.

The CDR3 is CASSLGRDSASYNEQFF. The CDR3 DNA reads TGTGCCAGCAGCTTAGGCCGGGACTCAGCCTCCTACAATGAGCAGTTCTTC. The rearrangement uses TRBV11-2 and TRBJ2-1; TRBD2 might be the D (6 bases). V lost 1 base and J 0 bases, leaving 13 bases between the germline ends. The CDR3 covers 17 residues. CDR1 and CDR2 from the germline V gene are SGHAT and FQNNGV.